The subject of this entry is one T cell receptor beta chain. TCRdb re-called the 5' RACE reads with MiXCR, one entry per CDR3 protein. The data show about 57,000 distinct CDR3 sequences, around 26% seen once. Germline V lookup: CDR1 SGHRS, CDR2 YFSETQ. CDR3 length: 15 residues. The junction had 7 bases not matched to a gene; V was cut back by 1 base and J by 5 bases. This clonotype originated in a female donor with breast cancer. Sequences were obtained from tumor-infiltrating memory CD4+ T cells sorted from the breast tumor. Subset given: memory CD4+ T cells, CD4+CD45RO+CD25-. V is TRBV5-1 and J is TRBJ1-1, with 8 bases lining up with TRBD1. The CDR3 DNA sequence: TGCGCCAGCAGCTTGACGCAGGGGGCAGAGACTGAAGCTTTCTTT. Its protein product is CASSLTQGAETEAFF.